These 30 T cell receptor beta chains came from one sample sequenced in a study of T cell responses to AZD1222 COVID-19 vaccine. Clones were sequenced by immunoSEQ multiplex PCR, and TCRdb holds only the in-frame ones, with some missing. The sample lists 100,000 to 150,000 clones; 70% to 90% were seen once. The sample was peripheral blood, taken on day 0 of AZD1222 vaccination. The receptors shown here come from an adult in good health.

The CDR3 spells CASSFKGGTYEQYF. For the CDR3, the DNA is TGTGCCAGCAGTTTTAAGGGGGGGACCTACGAGCAGTACTTC. V usage is TRBV28 and J usage is TRBJ2-7; possibly TRBD2 for D (7 bases). This CDR3 contains 14 residues. Trimming took 3 bases from V and 2 from J, leaving 11 bases between them. Germline-derived CDR1 and CDR2 are MDHEN and SYDVKM.

This clone was counted only a few times. The chain uses TRBV24-1 and TRBJ1-2; 8 bases align to TRBD1. CDR1 KGHDR and CDR2 SFDVKD come from the germline V gene. The V and J ends lost 3 bases and 6 bases, in that order; junction bases with no gene match: 5. The CDR3 spans 14 residues. In DNA form, the CDR3 reads TGTGCCACCAGTGATCAGGACAGGGTAAATGGCTACACCTTC. Translated, it gives CATSDQDRVNGYTF.

The chain uses TRBV14 and TRBJ1-1; 9 nucleotides agree with TRBD1. J gave up 4 bases and V 4 bases, and 1 base lay outside the gene matches. The CDR3 consists of 13 residues. Germline V gene lookup returns CDR1 SGHDN and CDR2 FVKESK. The CDR3 loop is CASSPQGATEAFF. CDR3 nucleotides: TGTGCCAGCAGCCCACAGGGGGCCACTGAAGCTTTCTTT.

The rearrangement links TRBV9 to TRBJ2-1; 11 positions match TRBD2. Germline V gene lookup returns CDR1 SGDLS and CDR2 YYNGEE. The V segment lost 2 bases and the J segment 6 bases; nucleotides outside the gene matches: 7. The CDR3 has 16 residues. The CDR3 protein is CASSVPPSGGPNEQFF. CDR3 coding DNA: TGTGCCAGCAGCGTCCCGCCTAGCGGGGGGCCCAATGAGCAGTTCTTC.

J is TRBJ2-2 and V is TRBV9, with D maybe TRBD2 (7 bases). This CDR3 is 19 amino acids long. With 3 bases removed from V and 1 base from J, the gap between germline ends came to 22 bases. The germline V gene encodes CDR1 SGDLS and CDR2 YYNGEE. The CDR3 DNA is TGTGCCAGCAGCGGTGGGGGGCTAGCGGCGAGACGGAACACCGGGGAGCTGTTTTTT. Amino acids: CASSGGGLAARRNTGELFF.

V is TRBV24-1 and J is TRBJ1-4, with D possibly TRBD1 on 6 matching bases. Between the trimmed V and J ends, which lost 6 bases and 2 bases, there was a span of 12 bases. CDR3 length: 15 residues. Germline values: CDR1 KGHDR, CDR2 SFDVKD. This CDR3 reads CATSTGIGTNEKLFF. The CDR3 nucleotides read TGTGCCACCAGTACAGGGATTGGGACTAATGAAAAACTGTTTTTT.

The gene calls are TRBV29-1 and TRBJ1-4; D remains unclear. The germline V gene encodes CDR1 SQVTM and CDR2 ANQGSEA. CDR3 length equals 12 residues. Deletions cut 7 bases from V and 3 bases from J, with 9 bases between. CDR3: CSGRGPNEKLFF. For the CDR3, the DNA is TGCAGCGGGAGAGGCCCTAATGAAAAACTGTTTTTT.

The chain has TRBV18 and TRBJ1-4; D uncertain. V was trimmed by 3 bases and J by 5 bases, leaving 7 bases between them. This CDR3 contains 13 residues. Germline V CDR1 and CDR2: KGHSH, LQKENI. The CDR3, as DNA: TGTGCCAGCTCACCGAAGAACAATGAAAAACTGTTTTTT. Translation: CASSPKNNEKLFF.

The chain is built from TRBV10-1 and TRBJ1-1, with D perhaps matching TRBD1 (6 bases). This CDR3 comprises 15 residues. Germline loops: CDR1 WNHNN, CDR2 SYGVQD (reference sequence). V gave up 0 bases and J gave up 1 base, with 9 bases separating them. The CDR3 is CASSESPRGNTEAFF. For the CDR3, the DNA is TGCGCCAGCAGTGAGTCTCCCAGGGGGAACACTGAAGCTTTCTTT.

This clone occurred a few times. The rearrangement uses TRBV5-1 and TRBJ2-7, with D possibly matching TRBD1 (6 bases). Trimming stripped 1 base from V and 2 bases from J, with 7 bases between. Germline assignment: CDR1 SGHRS and CDR2 YFSETQ. The CDR3 has 13 amino acids. CDR3: CASSLRDTYEQYF. The CDR3 nucleotides are TGCGCCAGCAGCTTGCGGGACACCTACGAGCAGTACTTC.

This chain connects TRBV7-8 to TRBJ1-2; D gene ambiguous. Deletions cut 5 bases from V and 8 bases from J, with 12 bases between. Germline V gene sequence: CDR1 SGHVS, CDR2 FQNEAQ. The CDR3 sequence is 12 residues long. The DNA of the CDR3 is TGTGCCAGCAGCCCCGACAAGCGCGGCTACACCTTC. Translated, it gives CASSPDKRGYTF. Complete variable domain (other parts from reference TRBV7-8 and TRBJ1-2): GAGVSQSPRYKVAKRGQDVALRCDPISGHVSLFWYQQALGQGPEFLTYFQNEAQLDKSGLPSDRFFAERPEGSVSTLKIQRTQQEDSAVYLCASSPDKRGYTFGSGTRLTVV.

The chain combines TRBV7-2 with TRBJ2-7; possibly TRBD1 for D (6 bases). Trimming took off 5 bases at V and 4 bases at J, with 18 bases between the two ends. CDR1 SGHTA and CDR2 FQGNSA come from the germline V gene. This CDR3 is built from 15 residues. The CDR3 DNA reads TGTGCCAGCAGCCGGACAGACCAGGGGATGTACGAGCAGTACTTC. Translating it yields CASSRTDQGMYEQYF. Filled out from reference TRBV7-2 and TRBJ2-7, the complete variable domain reads GAGVSQSPSNKVTEKGKDVELRCDPISGHTALYWYRQSLGQGLEFLIYFQGNSAPDKSGLPSDRFSAERTGGSVSTLTIQRTQQEDSAVYLCASSRTDQGMYEQYFGPGTRLTVT.

On this clone itself: One junction end does not reproduce the germline sequence, and a read error may be involved. The V and J genes are TRBV30 and TRBJ1-2; tentatively, D is TRBD1 (5 bases). The CDR3 has 15 residues. Germline CDR1 reads GTSNPN; CDR2 reads SVGIG (reference sequence). The CDR3: CAGSGQGESVRGYTF. The CDR3 nucleotides are TGTGCCGGGAGCGGTCAGGGAGAATCAGTAAGGGGCTACACCTTC. Complete variable domain (other parts from reference TRBV30 and TRBJ1-2): SQTIHQWPATLVQPVGSPLSLECTVEGTSNPNLYWYRQAAGRGLQLLFYSVGIGQISSEVPQNLSASRPQDRQFILSSKKLLLSDSGFYLCAGSGQGESVRGYTFGSGTRLTVV.

The rearrangement uses TRBV11-2 and TRBJ1-2; no firm D call. The CDR3 is 15 residues long. Germline V gives CDR1 SGHAT, CDR2 FQNNGV. Between the trimmed V and J ends, which lost 0 bases and 5 bases, there was a span of 13 bases. For the CDR3, the DNA is TGTGCCAGCAGCTTAGAAATCCGACCACTTTATGGCTACACCTTC. Translated, it gives CASSLEIRPLYGYTF.

The rearrangement joins TRBV27 to TRBJ2-1; a weak D match, TRBD1 (6 bases). This CDR3 spans 16 amino acids. The ends were cut back, 3 bases at V and 0 bases at J, with 12 bases in the middle. Germline CDR1 is MNHEY and CDR2 is SMNVEV (reference sequence). CDR3 sequence reads: CASSFAQGISYNEQFF. The DNA of the CDR3 is TGTGCCAGCAGTTTTGCTCAGGGGATCTCCTACAATGAGCAGTTCTTC.

This clone was observed a few times. The chain links TRBV6-2 or TRBV6-3 to TRBJ2-5; D perhaps matches TRBD1 (5 bases). Germline CDR1 and CDR2: MNHEY and SVGEGT. The V end lost 0 bases, the J end lost 5 bases, and 19 bases lay between the germline ends. The CDR3 has 17 residues. The CDR3 DNA reads as TGTGCCAGCAGTTACTCTCGTGGTTTTGCGCAGGGCGAGACCCAGTACTTC. It encodes CASSYSRGFAQGETQYF.

The rearrangement joins TRBV11-2 to TRBJ1-5; D is uncertain. CDR3 size: 15 residues. V was cut by 1 base and J by 0 bases, with 7 bases left in between. Germline V gene lookup returns CDR1 SGHAT and CDR2 FQNNGV. The DNA for the CDR3 is TGTGCCAGCAGCTTAGGGATTAATAGCAATCAGCCCCAGCATTTT. Protein product: CASSLGINSNQPQHF.

The rearrangement uses TRBV18 and TRBJ2-1, with TRBD2 identical over 10 bases. The CDR3 has 16 amino acids. Looked up from germline, CDR1 is KGHSH and CDR2 is LQKENI. V dropped 4 bases and J dropped 4; count of bases not matched to a gene: 7. CDR3 amino acids: CASSLLSGGPYNEQFF. The CDR3 nucleotides are TGTGCCAGCTCACTCCTTAGCGGGGGGCCTTACAATGAGCAGTTCTTC.

The V gene is TRBV5-1, the J gene TRBJ2-5; the D gene is possibly TRBD2 (6 bases). Trimming shortened V by 0 bases and J by 4 bases, and 19 bases separated the two germline ends. The V gene's germline CDR1 is SGHRS and CDR2 YFSETQ. The CDR3 extends over 17 amino acids. In DNA form, the CDR3 reads TGCGCCAGCAGCTTGGCCGGATCCCGGGGGTTTGGAGAGACCCAGTACTTC. This encodes CASSLAGSRGFGETQYF. Full variable domain (remainder filled in from reference TRBV5-1 and TRBJ2-5): KAGVTQTPRYLIKTRGQQVTLSCSPISGHRSVSWYQQTPGQGLQFLFEYFSETQRNKGNFPGRFSGRQFSNSRSEMNVSTLELGDSALYLCASSLAGSRGFGETQYFGPGTRLLVL.

The chain links TRBV7-2 to TRBJ2-7; TRBD2 matches 7 bases. This CDR3 has 14 residues. Unmatched junction bases numbered 9, after V lost 5 bases and J lost 5 bases. Germline V gene sequence: CDR1 SGHTA, CDR2 FQGNSA. In DNA, the CDR3 is TGTGCCAGCAGCACCGAGCGGGGTTCCCACGAGCAGTACTTC. The encoded protein is CASSTERGSHEQYF.

This sequence joins TRBV28 and TRBJ2-6; 10 nucleotides agree with TRBD2. CDR3 size: 17 residues. Germline V gene data show CDR1 as MDHEN and CDR2 as SYDVKM. V lost 6 bases to trimming and J lost 0 bases; unmatched junction nucleotides: 5. DNA for the CDR3: TGTGCCAGCAGGATTAGCGGGAGGCGCTCTGGGGCCAACGTCCTGACTTTC. Protein: CASRISGRRSGANVLTF.

The rearrangement links TRBV29-1 to TRBJ1-1, with D uncertain. Trimming left V 7 bases short and J 0 bases short, with 12 bases between. The CDR3 extends over 13 amino acids. The germline V gene encodes CDR1 SQVTM and CDR2 ANQGSEA. CDR3 in amino acids: CSAHGLMNTEAFF. The DNA for the CDR3 is TGCAGCGCCCACGGACTCATGAACACTGAAGCTTTCTTT.

The chain is built from TRBV2 and TRBJ1-5; possible D gene TRBD1, 5 bases. V was cut by 6 bases and J by 10 bases, with 16 bases left in between. Germline loops: CDR1 SNHLY, CDR2 FYNNEI. The CDR3 has 13 amino acids. The CDR3 reads CASRGPSGGPQHF. CDR3 coding DNA: TGTGCCAGCAGGGGCCCTTCCGGGGGACCCCAGCATTTT.

This chain connects TRBV19 to TRBJ2-7; the D is unclear. CDR3 length equals 13 residues. V shed 6 bases and J shed 1 base, with 10 bases lying between them. Germline values: CDR1 LNHDA, CDR2 SQIVND (reference sequence). The CDR3 protein is CASSELRSYEQYF. The CDR3 nucleotides are TGTGCCAGTAGCGAACTGAGATCCTACGAGCAGTACTTC.

The chain uses TRBV7-8 and TRBJ2-1; D is perhaps TRBD1 or TRBD2 (5 bases each). CDR1 and CDR2 from the germline V gene are SGHVS and FQNEAQ. The CDR3 is made up of 16 amino acids. Trimming left V 4 bases short and J 8 bases short, with 21 bases between. The CDR3, as DNA: TGTGCCAGCAGCTGGAAGGGACCCCGGGTTTCCCATGAGCAGTTCTTC. Its protein product is CASSWKGPRVSHEQFF.

The rearrangement joins TRBV3-1 (or the pseudogene TRBV3-2) to TRBJ2-7, with 13 bases that match TRBD2. The CDR3 contains 15 residues. Germline CDR1 is LGHDT and CDR2 is YNNKEL (reference sequence). J lost 5 bases, V lost 1 base, and 2 bases had no gene match. In DNA form, the CDR3 reads TGTGCCAGCAGCCAAGGACTAGCGGGGGGTGACGAGCAGTACTTC. This sequence encodes CASSQGLAGGDEQYF.

V is TRBV27 and J is TRBJ2-1, with TRBD2 matching 14 bases. Germline assignment: CDR1 MNHEY and CDR2 SMNVEV (reference sequence). J was trimmed by 8 bases and V by 7 bases; bases with no gene match: 10. The CDR3 sequence is 16 residues long. CDR3 region: CASTSLRLAGGDEQFF. DNA of the CDR3: TGTGCCAGCACCTCTCTCCGACTAGCGGGAGGGGATGAGCAGTTCTTC.

V usage is TRBV28 and J usage is TRBJ2-3, with 7 bases aligning to TRBD2. V lost 1 base, J lost 0 bases, and 10 bases stayed unmatched. Germline V gives CDR1 MDHEN, CDR2 SYDVKM. The CDR3 is 18 amino acids. CDR3 sequence reads: CASSLSRGLGSSTDTQYF. The CDR3 DNA reads as TGTGCCAGCAGTTTATCTCGCGGACTAGGATCTAGCACAGATACGCAGTATTTT.

The genes are TRBV19 and TRBJ1-2; possible D gene TRBD1, 5 bases. Trimming cost V 2 bases and J 2 bases, with 12 bases left between them. CDR1 is LNHDA and CDR2 is SQIVND in the germline V gene (reference sequence). This CDR3 region has 15 residues. DNA of the CDR3: TGTGCCAGTAGTATAATACCACGGACAAACTATGGCTACACCTTC. It specifies CASSIIPRTNYGYTF.

This clone appeared a single time. The rearrangement links TRBV5-4 to TRBJ1-1; D might be TRBD1 (6 bases). Germline values: CDR1 SGHNT, CDR2 YYREEE (reference sequence). The ends were cut back, 0 bases at V and 5 bases at J, with 17 bases in the middle. CDR3 size: 16 residues. DNA of the CDR3: TGTGCCAGCAGCTTGGGCACTAACAGGGTGGGGACTGAAGCTTTCTTT. It translates to CASSLGTNRVGTEAFF.